This entry lists 30 T cell receptor beta chains sequenced from one sample in a study of blood T cell repertoires in COVID-19. Profiling relied on immunoSEQ multiplex PCR, and the TCRdb table lists in-frame clones only, not all of them. The data hold 200,000 to 250,000 clones, with just over 85% observed a single time. The sample was peripheral blood. The source is an elderly man with acute or convalescent COVID-19.

The chain recombines TRBV2 with TRBJ2-4, with TRBD2 as a possible D gene (5 bases). The germline CDR1 and CDR2 sequences are SNHLY and FYNNEI. The CDR3 spans 15 residues. V lost 2 bases to trimming and J lost 0 bases, with 8 bases between them. Here the CDR3 DNA reads TGTGCCAGCAGTGAAAAGGCGGGAGCCAAAAACATTCAGTACTTC. It encodes CASSEKAGAKNIQYF.

The V gene is TRBV7-9, the J gene TRBJ2-1; possibly TRBD2 for D (6 bases). With 0 bases removed from V and 15 bases from J, the gap between germline ends came to 9 bases. This CDR3 is 11 amino acids long. The germline gives CDR1 SEHNR, CDR2 FQNEAQ (reference sequence). In DNA, the CDR3 is TGTGCCAGCAGCTTAGCGGGAGGACCGTTCTTC. Amino acids: CASSLAGGPFF.

This rearrangement joins TRBV28 to TRBJ1-2, with D tentatively TRBD1 (6 bases). The CDR3 runs to 13 residues. Looked up from germline, CDR1 is MDHEN and CDR2 is SYDVKM. V was pared by 2 bases and J by 4 bases, with 8 bases between. The CDR3 DNA sequence: TGTGCCAGCAGTTTACAACAGGGCTATGGCTACACCTTC. Translating it yields CASSLQQGYGYTF.

The chain carries TRBV15 and TRBJ1-5; maybe TRBD1 (6 bases). Germline V gives CDR1 LNHNV, CDR2 YYDKDF (reference sequence). The CDR3 length is 15 residues. V lost 0 bases and J lost 6, with 12 bases in between. In DNA, the CDR3 is TGTGCCACCAGCAGAGACAGGGGAGCCGTTCAGCCCCAGCATTTT. This gives the protein CATSRDRGAVQPQHF. The full variable domain, completed using reference TRBV15 and TRBJ1-5, is DAMVIQNPRYQVTQFGKPVTLSCSQTLNHNVMYWYQQKSSQAPKLLFHYYDKDFNNEADTPDNFQSRRPNTSFCFLDIRSPGLGDTAMYLCATSRDRGAVQPQHFGDGTRLSIL.

V gene TRBV30 combines with J gene TRBJ1-2, with 7 bases aligning to TRBD1. The germline gives CDR1 GTSNPN, CDR2 SVGIG (reference sequence). The junction had 2 bases not matched to a gene; V was cut back by 2 bases and J by 5 bases. This CDR3 comprises 12 residues. CDR3 sequence reads: CAWSIRGYGYTF. CDR3 DNA: TGTGCCTGGAGTATCAGGGGGTATGGCTACACCTTC.

The chain links TRBV5-6 to TRBJ2-5; 7 positions agree with TRBD2. The CDR3 extends over 16 amino acids. The trim removed 3 bases at V and 2 bases at J, leaving 10 bases unmatched. CDR1 is SGHDT, CDR2 YYEEEE, per germline. The CDR3 nucleotides are TGTGCCAGCAGCTCCCAACTAGCGTGGGTTCAAGAGACCCAGTACTTC. This codes for CASSSQLAWVQETQYF.

The V call is TRBV29-1, the J call TRBJ1-2; weak D call: TRBD1 (6 bases). The CDR3 covers 14 residues. The germline V and J ends were trimmed by 7 bases and 5 bases, with 20 bases remaining between them. CDR1 and CDR2 (germline): SQVTM, ANQGSEA. The CDR3 region is CSAESGGLRYGYTF. In nucleotides, the CDR3 is TGCAGCGCCGAGTCGGGGGGGCTCAGGTATGGCTACACCTTC.

The chain is built from TRBV5-5 and TRBJ2-2; the D gene is possibly TRBD1 (6 bases). There are 15 residues in the CDR3. Looked up from germline, CDR1 is SGHKS and CDR2 is YYEKEE (reference sequence). Trimming stripped 4 bases from V and 1 base from J, with 11 bases between. Written as DNA, the CDR3 is TGTGCCAGCAGCCCAGACAGGCGGAACACCGGGGAGCTGTTTTTT. Its translation: CASSPDRRNTGELFF.

The chain recombines TRBV19 with TRBJ1-1; D perhaps matches TRBD1 (5 bases). The CDR3 totals 14 residues. Germline V gene data show CDR1 as LNHDA and CDR2 as SQIVND (reference sequence). With 5 bases removed from V and 3 bases from J, the gap between germline ends came to 13 bases. The CDR3 reads CASSQGTAHTEAFF. The CDR3 DNA reads as TGTGCCAGTAGTCAGGGTACTGCGCACACTGAAGCTTTCTTT.

The chain carries TRBV11-2 and TRBJ2-2; 8 bases are shared with TRBD1. V shed 1 base, J shed 6 bases, and the junction held 4 bases outside the gene matches. Germline CDR1 SGHAT, CDR2 FQNNGV. This CDR3 has 15 residues. The CDR3 here is CASSLGSQGAGELFF. CDR3 coding DNA: TGTGCCAGCAGCTTAGGGTCACAGGGGGCCGGGGAGCTGTTTTTT.

This clone occurred once. The chain carries TRBV27 and TRBJ2-7, with D perhaps matching TRBD2 (5 bases). The V end was cut by 4 bases, the J end by 3 bases, with 10 bases between. This CDR3 has 13 amino acids. Germline CDR1 and CDR2: MNHEY and SMNVEV (reference sequence). The CDR3 loop reads CASSSGRDYEQYF. The CDR3 DNA reads as TGTGCCAGCAGTTCCGGACGGGACTACGAGCAGTACTTC.

The chain uses TRBV30 and TRBJ2-5, with unresolved D. Trimming pared 0 bases from V and 0 bases from J, leaving 8 bases between. Germline V gene sequence: CDR1 GTSNPN, CDR2 SVGIG (reference sequence). This CDR3 has 14 amino acids. Here the CDR3 reads CAWSVSTHQETQYF. CDR3 coding DNA: TGTGCCTGGAGTGTCAGTACCCACCAAGAGACCCAGTACTTC.

In regard to this clone: Other DNA sequences of this sample code for an identical CDR3. V gene TRBV6-5 combines with J gene TRBJ1-3; 7 bases agree with TRBD1. The trim removed 6 bases at V and 8 bases at J, leaving 1 base unmatched. The CDR3 has 11 amino acids. Germline V CDR1 and CDR2: MNHEY, SVGAGI. CDR3 sequence reads: CASSRGDTIYF. In nucleotides, the CDR3 is TGTGCCAGCAGCAGGGGGGACACCATATATTTT.

DNA for the CDR3: TGTGCCAGCAGCTTAGGTGCCGGGAGGGCCTACAATGAGCAGTTCTTC. Protein: CASSLGAGRAYNEQFF. The gene calls are TRBV7-9 and TRBJ2-1; TRBD2 aligns across 8 bases. The J segment lost 2 bases and the V segment lost 1 base, leaving 4 bases of the junction unmatched. The CDR3 sequence is 16 residues long. The germline gives CDR1 SEHNR, CDR2 FQNEAQ (reference sequence).

V usage is TRBV19 and J usage is TRBJ2-3; possibly TRBD2 for D (5 bases). Germline assignment: CDR1 LNHDA and CDR2 SQIVND (reference sequence). Trimming pared 5 bases from V and 6 bases from J, leaving 12 bases between. This CDR3 has 13 amino acids. Here the CDR3 reads CASSVVLADTQYF. The CDR3, as DNA: TGTGCCAGTAGTGTGGTGCTAGCTGATACGCAGTATTTT.

This clone has only a few counts. The chain couples TRBV3-1 (or the pseudogene TRBV3-2) to TRBJ2-7; weak D call: TRBD1 (5 bases). Trimming removed 5 bases at V and 3 bases at J, with 8 bases between. CDR3 length: 12 residues. Germline CDR1 LGHDT, CDR2 YNNKEL (reference sequence). Written as DNA, the CDR3 is TGTGCCAGCAGCATAGGGGACTACGAGCAGTACTTC. It encodes CASSIGDYEQYF.

The chain recombines TRBV12-3 or TRBV12-4 with TRBJ2-3; a weak D match, TRBD1 (6 bases). CDR3 length: 13 residues. V dropped 6 bases and J dropped 4 bases, with 11 bases sitting between them. Written as DNA, the CDR3 is TGTGCCAGCAGGGTTGGGGGCGCAGATACGCAGTATTTT. Residues: CASRVGGADTQYF.

The chain is built from TRBV29-1 and TRBJ2-3; 8 nucleotides match TRBD2. CDR1 is SQVTM and CDR2 is ANQGSEA in the germline V gene. The J segment lost 4 bases and the V segment lost 5 bases, leaving 14 bases of the junction unmatched. The CDR3 is 16 residues long. The CDR3 sequence: CSVSLFREGDPDTQYF. CDR3 nucleotides: TGCAGCGTTTCTCTTTTCCGGGAGGGGGACCCAGATACGCAGTATTTT.

V gene TRBV4-1 combines with J gene TRBJ2-1; 9 nucleotides match TRBD1. CDR1 and CDR2 (germline): MGHRA, YSYEKL. After removal of 1 base from V and 3 bases from J, the junction contained 7 bases not matched to a gene. The CDR3 is 17 amino acids. The CDR3 sequence is CASSQGITGQGYNEQFF. In nucleotides, the CDR3 is TGCGCCAGCAGCCAAGGAATAACGGGACAGGGCTACAATGAGCAGTTCTTC.

This chain links TRBV5-1 with TRBJ2-5; 8 nucleotides line up with TRBD1. V lost 4 bases and J lost 5; bases outside the gene matches: 13. Germline V lookup: CDR1 SGHRS, CDR2 YFSETQ. The CDR3 contains 16 residues. The CDR3 loop is CASSPEWAGGGETQYF. The CDR3 DNA sequence: TGCGCCAGCAGCCCCGAATGGGCAGGGGGCGGGGAGACCCAGTACTTC.

CDR3 sequence (DNA): TGTGCTAGTGCACTCGGGAGGGCCAGAGATACGCAGTATTTT. Translated: CASALGRARDTQYF. The chain is built from TRBV12-5 and TRBJ2-3; 8 bases line up with TRBD2. The V gene's germline CDR1 is LGHNT and CDR2 FRNRAP. There are 14 residues in the CDR3. The J segment lost 5 bases and the V segment lost 7 bases, leaving 8 bases of the junction unmatched.

The rearrangement uses TRBV9 and TRBJ1-5, with 11 bases fitting TRBD1. Per the germline V gene, CDR1 is SGDLS and CDR2 is YYNGEE. This CDR3 is 15 amino acids long. J gave up 6 bases and V 7 bases, and 9 bases lay outside the gene matches. The CDR3 loop reads CASGRGQGAGQPQHF. CDR3 in DNA: TGTGCCAGCGGCCGAGGACAGGGGGCAGGTCAGCCCCAGCATTTT.

This chain joins TRBV9 and TRBJ2-5; D perhaps matches TRBD2 (5 bases). V was clipped by 5 bases and J by 3 bases, with 14 bases between them. From germline, CDR1 is SGDLS and CDR2 YYNGEE. There are 14 residues in the CDR3. DNA of the CDR3: TGTGCCAGCAGTGCGGGTCTCTTGAAAGAGACCCAGTACTTC. Translated, it gives CASSAGLLKETQYF.

The chain employs TRBV30 and TRBJ2-1, with TRBD2 identical over 9 bases. The CDR3 contains 18 residues. The junction had 13 bases not matched to a gene; V was cut back by 4 bases and J by 0 bases. Looked up from germline, CDR1 is GTSNPN and CDR2 is SVGIG (reference sequence). CDR3 sequence: CAWNLDLFSGSSYNEQFF. CDR3 in DNA: TGTGCCTGGAATCTCGATCTTTTTAGCGGGAGCTCCTACAATGAGCAGTTCTTC.

V is TRBV7-9 and J is TRBJ1-5; D call uncertain. Per germline, CDR1 SEHNR and CDR2 FQNEAQ (reference sequence). The V end was cut by 1 base, the J end by 0 bases, with 7 bases between. CDR3 length equals 15 residues. CDR3 in amino acids: CASSLGAGSNQPQHF. The CDR3 DNA follows: TGTGCCAGCAGCTTAGGTGCGGGTAGCAATCAGCCCCAGCATTTT.

CDR3 amino acids: CASSPGTGAPGYTF. The DNA of the CDR3 is TGTGCCAGCTCTCCCGGGACAGGGGCTCCTGGCTACACCTTC. The chain links TRBV18 to TRBJ1-2; TRBD1 matches 10 bases. Germline CDR1 is KGHSH and CDR2 is LQKENI. J gave up 7 bases and V 6 bases, and 8 bases lay outside the gene matches. This CDR3 comprises 14 residues.

CDR3 amino acids: CASSLQSSNSDTQYF. DNA of the CDR3: TGTGCCAGCAGCTTACAATCTAGCAACTCAGATACGCAGTATTTT. The rearrangement links TRBV7-3 to TRBJ2-3; a weak D match, TRBD2 (5 bases). Trimming shortened V by 2 bases and J by 4 bases, and 13 bases separated the two germline ends. Germline lookup yields CDR1 SGHTA and CDR2 FQGTGA. This CDR3 is 15 amino acids long.

This chain uses TRBV7-9 with TRBJ1-2; D might be TRBD1 (5 bases). The CDR3 contains 14 residues. Per germline, CDR1 SEHNR and CDR2 FQNEAQ (reference sequence). V lost 1 base to trimming and J lost 2 bases, with 8 bases between them. The CDR3 protein is CASSLDGANYGYTF. The CDR3 bases are TGTGCCAGCAGCTTAGATGGGGCCAACTATGGCTACACCTTC.

The V call is TRBV6-5, the J call TRBJ1-5, with a tentative D call TRBD1 (6 bases). V dropped 6 bases and J dropped 3 bases, with 12 bases sitting between them. The CDR3 totals 14 residues. From germline, CDR1 is MNHEY and CDR2 SVGAGI. The CDR3 spells CASSIGQTNQPQHF. In DNA form, the CDR3 reads TGTGCCAGCAGCATCGGACAGACCAATCAGCCCCAGCATTTT.

The chain recombines TRBV2 with TRBJ2-1; 9 nucleotides line up with TRBD2. V was pared by 8 bases and J by 3 bases, with 8 bases of the junction left unmatched. CDR3 length: 15 residues. Germline V gene sequence: CDR1 SNHLY, CDR2 FYNNEI. The CDR3 DNA sequence: TGTGCCAGCTTAGCGACTAGCGGAGTCTACAATGAGCAGTTCTTC. It is translated as CASLATSGVYNEQFF.